The 20 T cell receptor beta chains listed next were all sequenced from one sample in a study of regulatory T cells in long-lasting Graves disease. Sequencing libraries for TCR beta were prepared with iRepertoire HTBI primers and Arm-PCR of CDR3 regions. TCRdb re-called the multiplex PCR reads with MiXCR, one entry per CDR3 protein. The data contain roughly 300,000 distinct CDR3 sequences, 20% to 25% of them singletons. As for time point: persistent/refractory GD, antithyroid drugs over 5 years with positive TRAb. From RNA extracted from PBMCs, the TCR library was made. The starting material was peripheral blood mononuclear cells (PBMCs), obtained when the disease was refractory, from a patient treated with antithyroid drugs. The receptors here all came from a female donor with Graves disease.

This clonotype was seen many times. The gene calls are TRBV10-3 and TRBJ1-6; 7 bases match TRBD1. The CDR3 is 14 residues long. The V segment lost 10 bases and the J segment 5 bases; nucleotides outside the gene matches: 8. The germline V gene has CDR1 ENHRY and CDR2 SYGVKD. CDR3 region: CATGRQGDNSPLHF. The CDR3 DNA is TGTGCCACCGGACGACAGGGTGATAATTCACCCCTCCACTTT.

This clonotype showed up just a few times. The genes are TRBV20-1 and TRBJ2-5; perhaps TRBD2 as D (6 bases). In germline, CDR1 is DFQATT, CDR2 SNEGSKA (reference sequence). V dropped 4 bases and J dropped 5 bases, with 29 bases sitting between them. CDR3 length: 18 residues. This chain's CDR3 is CSATQLMGGGRVHETQYF. CDR3 DNA: TGCAGTGCTACACAACTCATGGGGGGAGGACGGGTTCACGAGACCCAGTACTTC.

This clonotype showed up just a few times. The junction does not match germline at one end; this may be a read error. This sequence joins TRBV28 and TRBJ1-6; 8 bases map to TRBD1. This CDR3 is 14 amino acids long. The V gene's germline CDR1 is MDHEN and CDR2 SYDVKM. Here the CDR3 DNA reads TGTGTCAGCAGTTCAGGACAGGGAACGTCACCCCTCCACTTT. It translates to CVSSSGQGTSPLHF.

The J gene is TRBJ2-7, the V gene TRBV9; 8 nucleotides line up with TRBD2. This CDR3 spans 15 amino acids. With V trimmed by 0 bases and J by 2 bases, 4 bases remained unmatched. From germline, CDR1 is SGDLS and CDR2 YYNGEE. DNA of the CDR3: TGTGCCAGCAGCGTAGGTACTAGCGGCACCTACGAGCAGTACTTC. Translated: CASSVGTSGTYEQYF.

This clonotype was seen more than once but under ten times. The genes are TRBV7-2 and TRBJ2-5, with D perhaps TRBD1 (6 bases). Trimming removed 4 bases at V and 1 base at J, with 19 bases between. The CDR3 has 17 amino acids. CDR1 SGHTA and CDR2 FQGNSA come from the germline V gene. CDR3 sequence (DNA): TGTGCCAGCAGCTCCAACACAGGGTGGTGGGGCCAAGAGACCCAGTACTTC. Its protein product is CASSSNTGWWGQETQYF.

The chain joins TRBV19 to TRBJ1-5; D not certain. V was trimmed by 0 bases and J by 7 bases, leaving 7 bases between them. The CDR3 sequence is 13 residues long. Germline V gene lookup returns CDR1 LNHDA and CDR2 SQIVND (reference sequence). The CDR3 reads CASSIDGRQPQHF. Written as DNA, the CDR3 is TGTGCCAGTAGTATAGACGGGCGGCAGCCCCAGCATTTT. The full variable domain, its missing parts supplied by reference TRBV19 and TRBJ1-5, is DGGITQSPKYLFRKEGQNVTLSCEQNLNHDAMYWYRQDPGQGLRLIYYSQIVNDFQKGDIAEGYSVSREKKESFPLTVTSAQKNPTAFYLCASSIDGRQPQHFGDGTRLSIL.

The sample holds many counts of this clonotype. The chain recombines TRBV12-3 or TRBV12-4 with TRBJ1-1, with D unresolved. There are 14 residues in the CDR3. Trimming removed 2 bases at V and 1 base at J, with 8 bases between. DNA for the CDR3: TGTGCCAGCAGTTTAACCGATACGAACACTGAAGCTTTCTTT. Its translation is CASSLTDTNTEAFF.

This clonotype was detected only once. J is TRBJ1-1 and V is TRBV7-9; D call uncertain. Trimming shortened V by 2 bases and J by 1 base, and 11 bases separated the two germline ends. The CDR3 is 15 residues long. Germline-derived CDR1 and CDR2 are SEHNR and FQNEAQ (reference sequence). This chain's CDR3 is CASSLQVGPNTEAFF. The CDR3 DNA reads TGTGCCAGCAGCTTACAGGTGGGCCCGAACACTGAAGCTTTCTTT.

The chain joins TRBV7-2 to TRBJ2-5; D possibly matches TRBD1 or TRBD2 (5 bases each). This CDR3 contains 13 residues. CDR1 and CDR2 (germline): SGHTA, FQGNSA. V was clipped by 0 bases and J by 8 bases, with 10 bases between them. DNA for the CDR3: TGTGCCAGCAGCTTAGCCGTCCGGGGCACCCAGTACTTC. Translated, it gives CASSLAVRGTQYF.

This clonotype has only a few counts. The chain links TRBV5-1 to TRBJ1-5, with 7 bases identical to TRBD1. V lost 0 bases to trimming and J lost 0 bases; unmatched junction nucleotides: 3. The CDR3 is 16 amino acids. CDR1 SGHRS and CDR2 YFSETQ come from the germline V gene. As DNA, the CDR3 is TGCGCCAGCAGCTTGGACAGGGGTAATAGCAATCAGCCCCAGCATTTT. Protein product: CASSLDRGNSNQPQHF.

This clonotype was seen at least ten times. The chain combines TRBV15 with TRBJ2-7, with D unresolved. The germline V and J ends were trimmed by 0 bases and 3 bases, with 9 bases remaining between them. Looked up from germline, CDR1 is LNHNV and CDR2 is YYDKDF (reference sequence). The CDR3 covers 14 residues. The CDR3 nucleotides are TGTGCCACCAGCAGAGATCGGCGCGGCTACGAGCAGTACTTC. It translates to CATSRDRRGYEQYF.

In this sample, this clonotype turned up many times. This chain uses TRBV6-5 with TRBJ1-1; D unresolved. CDR3 size: 13 residues. Germline lookup yields CDR1 MNHEY and CDR2 SVGAGI. V lost 0 bases, J lost 1 base, and 3 bases lay in between. DNA of the CDR3: TGTGCCAGCAGTTACTCGCAGAACACTGAAGCTTTCTTT. Its translation: CASSYSQNTEAFF.

This rearrangement joins TRBV5-6 to TRBJ2-7; D is ambiguous. The CDR3 is 14 amino acids. The germline V and J ends were trimmed by 3 bases and 0 bases, with 10 bases remaining between them. Germline V lookup: CDR1 SGHDT, CDR2 YYEEEE. The CDR3 region has the DNA TGTGCCAGCAGCTCCGGCTACAGCTCCTACGAGCAGTACTTC. This translates into CASSSGYSSYEQYF.

On this clonotype itself: As the CDR3 is not closed by the conserved phenylalanine or tryptophan, this likely results from a read error. The rearrangement joins TRBV28 to TRBJ2-7; the D is unclear. Trimming shortened V by 1 base and J by 4 bases, and 5 bases separated the two germline ends. The germline V gene encodes CDR1 MDHEN and CDR2 SYDVKM. The CDR3 contains 12 residues. CDR3 residues: CASSLSRYEQYL. In DNA, the CDR3 is TGTGCCAGCAGTTTATCTCGGTACGAGCAGTACCTC.

This clonotype was picked up many times. The chain is built from TRBV28 and TRBJ1-5, with D unresolved. This CDR3 comprises 13 residues. Per germline, CDR1 MDHEN and CDR2 SYDVKM. V was cut by 2 bases and J by 0 bases, with 2 bases left in between. CDR3 sequence: CASSLTSNQPQHF. The CDR3 DNA is TGTGCCAGCAGTTTAACTAGCAATCAGCCCCAGCATTTT.

The chain has TRBV5-6 and TRBJ2-7; D might be TRBD2 (6 bases). Germline V gene lookup returns CDR1 SGHDT and CDR2 YYEEEE. V was cut by 1 base and J by 5 bases, with 16 bases left in between. This CDR3 contains 15 residues. CDR3 sequence reads: CASSLLRGRSDEQYF. In nucleotides, the CDR3 is TGTGCCAGCAGCTTGTTGCGGGGAAGGTCTGACGAGCAGTACTTC.

The CDR3 loop reads CACFRGRGYEQYF. Written as DNA, the CDR3 is TGTGCCTGTTTTAGGGGGCGAGGGTACGAGCAGTACTTC. The V and J genes are TRBV30 and TRBJ2-7; 7 bases agree with TRBD1. The V gene end was trimmed by 6 bases and the J gene end by 4 bases; junction bases not matched to a gene: 9. CDR3 length: 13 amino acids. Germline CDR1 GTSNPN, CDR2 SVGIG (reference sequence).

The rearrangement uses TRBV4-1 and TRBJ1-6; D gene ambiguous. The CDR3 spans 15 residues. Germline V lookup: CDR1 MGHRA, CDR2 YSYEKL. Trimming shortened V by 0 bases and J by 8 bases, and 11 bases separated the two germline ends. The DNA of the CDR3 is TGCGCCAGCAGCCAAGATCTCCCTGAATATTCACCCCTCCACTTT. Protein product: CASSQDLPEYSPLHF.

In this sample, this clonotype turned up many times. The chain employs TRBV7-2 and TRBJ2-5; perhaps D is TRBD1 or TRBD2 (5 bases each). The CDR3 runs to 15 residues. Germline V lookup: CDR1 SGHTA, CDR2 FQGNSA. Trimming removed 1 base at V and 5 bases at J, with 14 bases between. As DNA, the CDR3 is TGTGCCAGCAGCTTAGGGAGCTGGGGACGGGAGACCCAGTACTTC. Translating gives CASSLGSWGRETQYF.

Ten or more counts support this clonotype. The chain combines TRBV28 with TRBJ1-6; 9 bases are a match to TRBD1. Germline V gene lookup returns CDR1 MDHEN and CDR2 SYDVKM. This CDR3 contains 14 residues. Germline trimming cut 6 bases from V and 13 bases from J; bases unmatched to any gene: 10. In DNA, the CDR3 is TGTGCCAGCAGCTCCGGGACAGGGACGTTTCCCCTCCACTTT. Amino acid sequence: CASSSGTGTFPLHF.